This T cell receptor (beta chain) was sequenced during a study of cytomegalovirus exposure and HLA in healthy donors. The CDR3 length is 14 residues. Germline V lookup: CDR1 MGHDK, CDR2 SYGVNS. V shed 6 bases and J shed 0 bases, with 11 bases lying between them. The study ran its PCR with 60 Vbeta and 13 Jbeta primers. TCRdb's table, derived via immunoSEQ multiplex PCR, lists solely in-frame clones and lacks some. The sample carries 70,000 to 95,000 clones, about 75% recorded once. The chain carries TRBV25-1 and TRBJ1-1; D is unclear. The material sequenced was PBMCs. This receptor was obtained from a man younger than 40 in good health and CMV-seropositive. CDR3 protein: CASSPLRLNTEAFF. CDR3 DNA sequence: TGTGCCAGCAGCCCCCTCCGGTTGAACACTGAAGCTTTCTTT.